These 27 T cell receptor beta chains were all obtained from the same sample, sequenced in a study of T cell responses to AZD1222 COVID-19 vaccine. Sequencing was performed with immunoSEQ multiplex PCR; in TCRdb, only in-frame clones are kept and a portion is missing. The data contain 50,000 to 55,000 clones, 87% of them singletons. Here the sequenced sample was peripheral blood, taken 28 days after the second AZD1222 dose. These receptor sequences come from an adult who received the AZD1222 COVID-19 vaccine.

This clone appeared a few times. The CDR3 reads CATSRGARGPGEQYF. For the CDR3, the DNA is TGTGCCACCAGCAGAGGAGCCAGGGGGCCGGGCGAGCAGTACTTC. The chain recombines TRBV15 with TRBJ2-7; 8 nucleotides line up with TRBD1. The junction had 8 bases not matched to a gene; V was cut back by 1 base and J by 6 bases. The CDR3 contains 15 residues. Germline V lookup: CDR1 LNHNV, CDR2 YYDKDF (reference sequence).

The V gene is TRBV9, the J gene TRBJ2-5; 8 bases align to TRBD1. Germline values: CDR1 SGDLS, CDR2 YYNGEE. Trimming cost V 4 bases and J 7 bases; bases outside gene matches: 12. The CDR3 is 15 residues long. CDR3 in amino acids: CASSHDRGPRGTQYF. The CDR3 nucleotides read TGTGCCAGCAGCCATGACAGGGGCCCCCGGGGGACCCAGTACTTC.

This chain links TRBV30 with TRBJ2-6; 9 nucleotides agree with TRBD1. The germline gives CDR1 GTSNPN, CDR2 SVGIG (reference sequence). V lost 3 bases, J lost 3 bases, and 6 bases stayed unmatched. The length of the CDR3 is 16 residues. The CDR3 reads CAWSHRGRGGANVLTF. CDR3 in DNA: TGTGCCTGGAGCCACAGGGGGCGCGGTGGGGCCAACGTCCTGACTTTC.

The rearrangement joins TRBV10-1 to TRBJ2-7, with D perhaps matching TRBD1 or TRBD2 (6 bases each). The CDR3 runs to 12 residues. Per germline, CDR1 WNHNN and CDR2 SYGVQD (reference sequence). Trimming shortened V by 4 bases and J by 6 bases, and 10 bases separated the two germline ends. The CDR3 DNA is TGCGCCAGCAGTGTGGAGGGGGGCGAGCAGTACTTC. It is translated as CASSVEGGEQYF.

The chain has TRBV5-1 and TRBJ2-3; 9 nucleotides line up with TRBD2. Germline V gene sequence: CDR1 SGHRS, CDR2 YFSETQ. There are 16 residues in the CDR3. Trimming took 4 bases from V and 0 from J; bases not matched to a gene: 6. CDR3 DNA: TGCGCCAGCAGCCGGACACTAGCGGGTAGCACAGATACGCAGTATTTT. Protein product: CASSRTLAGSTDTQYF.

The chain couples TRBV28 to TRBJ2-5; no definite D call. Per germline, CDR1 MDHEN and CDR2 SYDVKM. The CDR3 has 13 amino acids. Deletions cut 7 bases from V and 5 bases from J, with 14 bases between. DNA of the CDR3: TGTGCCAGCATCGGCCCGCCGGCTGAGACCCAGTACTTC. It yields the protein CASIGPPAETQYF.

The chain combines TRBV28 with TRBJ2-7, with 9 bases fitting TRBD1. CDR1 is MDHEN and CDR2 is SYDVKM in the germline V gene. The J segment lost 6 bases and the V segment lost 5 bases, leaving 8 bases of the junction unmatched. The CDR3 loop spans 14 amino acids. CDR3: CASSLRQGGGEQYF. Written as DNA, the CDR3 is TGTGCCAGCAGTCTCCGACAGGGGGGAGGCGAGCAGTACTTC.

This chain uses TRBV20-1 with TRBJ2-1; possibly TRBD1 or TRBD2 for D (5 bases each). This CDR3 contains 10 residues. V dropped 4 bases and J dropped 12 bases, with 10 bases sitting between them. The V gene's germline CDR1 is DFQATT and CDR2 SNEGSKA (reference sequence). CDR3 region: CSATGLAQFF. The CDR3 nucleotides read TGCAGTGCTACGGGGCTAGCGCAGTTCTTC.

Here the CDR3 DNA reads TGTGCCTGGAGTTTGGGGTTTGGGAATCAGCCCCAGCATTTT. Translating it yields CAWSLGFGNQPQHF. The chain links TRBV30 to TRBJ1-5; no clear D gene. The CDR3 contains 14 residues. CDR1 and CDR2 (germline): GTSNPN, SVGIG (reference sequence). V was cut by 2 bases and J by 4 bases, with 12 bases left in between.

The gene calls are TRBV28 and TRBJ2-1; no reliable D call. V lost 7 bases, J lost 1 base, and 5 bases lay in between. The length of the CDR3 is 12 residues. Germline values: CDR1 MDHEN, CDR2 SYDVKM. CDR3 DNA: TGTGCCAGCATCTCATCCTACAATGAGCAGTTCTTC. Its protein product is CASISSYNEQFF.

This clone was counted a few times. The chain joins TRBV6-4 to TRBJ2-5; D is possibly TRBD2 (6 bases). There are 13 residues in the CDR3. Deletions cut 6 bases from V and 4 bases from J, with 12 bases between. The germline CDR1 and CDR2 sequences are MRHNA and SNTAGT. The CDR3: CASSWRAGETQYF. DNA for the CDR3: TGTGCCAGCAGCTGGAGGGCCGGAGAGACCCAGTACTTC.

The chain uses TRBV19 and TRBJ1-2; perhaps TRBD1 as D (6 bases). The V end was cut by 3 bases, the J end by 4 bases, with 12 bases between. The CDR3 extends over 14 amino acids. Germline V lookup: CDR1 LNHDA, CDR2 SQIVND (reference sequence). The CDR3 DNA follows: TGTGCCAGTAGTATTGAACAGGGAACCTATGGCTACACCTTC. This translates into CASSIEQGTYGYTF.

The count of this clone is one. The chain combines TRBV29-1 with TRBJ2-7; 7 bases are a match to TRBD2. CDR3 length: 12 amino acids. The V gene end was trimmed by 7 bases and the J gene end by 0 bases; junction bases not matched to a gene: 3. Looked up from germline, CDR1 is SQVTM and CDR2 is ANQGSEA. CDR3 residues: CSARTSSYEQYF. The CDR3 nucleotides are TGCAGCGCTCGGACTAGCTCCTACGAGCAGTACTTC.

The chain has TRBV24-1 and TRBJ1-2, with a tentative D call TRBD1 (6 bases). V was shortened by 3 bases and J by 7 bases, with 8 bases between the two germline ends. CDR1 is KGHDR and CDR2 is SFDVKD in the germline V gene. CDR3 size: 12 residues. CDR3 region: CATSDTGFGYTF. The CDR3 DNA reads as TGTGCCACCAGTGATACAGGGTTTGGCTACACCTTC.

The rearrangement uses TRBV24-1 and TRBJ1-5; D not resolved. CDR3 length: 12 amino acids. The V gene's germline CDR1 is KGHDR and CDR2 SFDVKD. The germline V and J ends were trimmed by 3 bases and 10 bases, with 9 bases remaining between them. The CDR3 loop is CATSDPGRPQHF. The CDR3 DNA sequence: TGTGCCACCAGTGATCCTGGTCGACCCCAGCATTTT.

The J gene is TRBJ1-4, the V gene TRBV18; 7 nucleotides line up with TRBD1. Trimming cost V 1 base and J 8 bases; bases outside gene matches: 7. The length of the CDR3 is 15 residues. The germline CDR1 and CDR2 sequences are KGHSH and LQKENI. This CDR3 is CASSPLRQGWEKLFF. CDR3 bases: TGTGCCAGCTCACCACTTCGACAGGGATGGGAAAAACTGTTTTTT.

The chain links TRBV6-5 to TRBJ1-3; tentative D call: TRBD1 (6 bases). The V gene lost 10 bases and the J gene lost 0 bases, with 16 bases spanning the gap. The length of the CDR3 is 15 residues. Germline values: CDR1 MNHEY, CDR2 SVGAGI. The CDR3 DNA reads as TGTGCCACCAAGATGGGACACCTCTCTGGAAACACCATATATTTT. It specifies CATKMGHLSGNTIYF.

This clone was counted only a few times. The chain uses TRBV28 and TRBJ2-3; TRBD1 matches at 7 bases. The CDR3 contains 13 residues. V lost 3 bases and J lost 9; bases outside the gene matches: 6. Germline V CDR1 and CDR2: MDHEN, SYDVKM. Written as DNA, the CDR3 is TGTGCCAGCAGTTTTAGGGGGCGACAGACGCAGTATTTT. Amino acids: CASSFRGRQTQYF.

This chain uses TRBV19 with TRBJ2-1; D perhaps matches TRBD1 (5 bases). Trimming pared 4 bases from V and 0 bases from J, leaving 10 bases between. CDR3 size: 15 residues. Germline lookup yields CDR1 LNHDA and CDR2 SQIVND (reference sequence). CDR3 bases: TGTGCCAGTAGTAGCAGGGTTAGCTCCTACAATGAGCAGTTCTTC. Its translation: CASSSRVSSYNEQFF.

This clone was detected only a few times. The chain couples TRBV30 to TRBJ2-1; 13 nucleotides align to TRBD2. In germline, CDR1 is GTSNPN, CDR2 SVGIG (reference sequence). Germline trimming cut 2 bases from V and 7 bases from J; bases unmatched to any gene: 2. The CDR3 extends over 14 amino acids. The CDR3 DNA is TGTGCCTGGAGTTGGACTAGCGGGAGAAATGAGCAGTTCTTC. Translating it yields CAWSWTSGRNEQFF.

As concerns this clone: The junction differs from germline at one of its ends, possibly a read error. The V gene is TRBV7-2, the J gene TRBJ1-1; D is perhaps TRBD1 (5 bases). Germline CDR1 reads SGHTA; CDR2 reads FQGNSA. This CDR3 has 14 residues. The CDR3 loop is CASSFLGGNPEAFF. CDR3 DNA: TGTGCCAGCAGCTTCTTGGGGGGGAACCCTGAAGCTTTCTTT. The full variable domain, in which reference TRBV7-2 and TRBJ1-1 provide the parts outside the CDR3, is GAGVSQSPSNKVTEKGKDVELRCDPISGHTALYWYRQSLGQGLEFLIYFQGNSAPDKSGLPSDRFSAERTGGSVSTLTIQRTQQEDSAVYLCASSFLGGNPEAFFGQGTRLTVV.

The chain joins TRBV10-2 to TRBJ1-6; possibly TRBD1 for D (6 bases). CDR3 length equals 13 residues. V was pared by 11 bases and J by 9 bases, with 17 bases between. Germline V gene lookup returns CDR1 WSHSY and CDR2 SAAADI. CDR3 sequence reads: CAASTGWSSPLHF. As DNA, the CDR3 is TGCGCCGCAAGTACAGGGTGGAGTTCACCCCTCCACTTT.

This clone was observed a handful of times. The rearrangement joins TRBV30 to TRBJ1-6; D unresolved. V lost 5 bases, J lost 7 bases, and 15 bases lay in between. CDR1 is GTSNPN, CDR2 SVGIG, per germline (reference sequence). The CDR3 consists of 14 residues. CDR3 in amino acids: CAWGRMAVNSPLHF. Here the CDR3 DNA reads TGTGCCTGGGGACGGATGGCTGTCAATTCACCCCTCCACTTT.

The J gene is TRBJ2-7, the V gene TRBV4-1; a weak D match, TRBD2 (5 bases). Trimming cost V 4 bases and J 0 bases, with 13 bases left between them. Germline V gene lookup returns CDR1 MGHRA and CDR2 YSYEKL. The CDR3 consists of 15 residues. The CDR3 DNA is TGCGCCAGCAGCCCTCGAGGGTTTAGCTCCTACGAGCAGTACTTC. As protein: CASSPRGFSSYEQYF.

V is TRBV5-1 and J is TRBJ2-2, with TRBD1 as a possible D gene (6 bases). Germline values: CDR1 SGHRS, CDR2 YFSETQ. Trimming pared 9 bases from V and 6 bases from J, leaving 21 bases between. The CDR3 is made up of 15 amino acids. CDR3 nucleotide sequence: TGCGCCACCGCCCTGGGACAAAAGGGGTCCGGGGAGCTGTTTTTT. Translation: CATALGQKGSGELFF.

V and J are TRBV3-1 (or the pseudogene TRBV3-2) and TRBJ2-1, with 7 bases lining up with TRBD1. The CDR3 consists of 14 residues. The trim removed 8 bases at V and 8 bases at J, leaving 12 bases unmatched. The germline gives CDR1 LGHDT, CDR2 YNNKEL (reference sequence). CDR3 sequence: CASGTDQSSDEQFF. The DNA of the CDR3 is TGTGCCAGCGGGACAGACCAATCGTCGGATGAGCAGTTCTTC.

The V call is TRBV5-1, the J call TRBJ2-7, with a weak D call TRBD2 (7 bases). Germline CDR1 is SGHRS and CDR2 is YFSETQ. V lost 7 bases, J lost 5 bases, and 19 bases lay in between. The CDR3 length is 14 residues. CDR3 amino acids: CASAGGGASDEQYF. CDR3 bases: TGCGCCAGCGCCGGTGGGGGGGCGAGTGACGAGCAGTACTTC.